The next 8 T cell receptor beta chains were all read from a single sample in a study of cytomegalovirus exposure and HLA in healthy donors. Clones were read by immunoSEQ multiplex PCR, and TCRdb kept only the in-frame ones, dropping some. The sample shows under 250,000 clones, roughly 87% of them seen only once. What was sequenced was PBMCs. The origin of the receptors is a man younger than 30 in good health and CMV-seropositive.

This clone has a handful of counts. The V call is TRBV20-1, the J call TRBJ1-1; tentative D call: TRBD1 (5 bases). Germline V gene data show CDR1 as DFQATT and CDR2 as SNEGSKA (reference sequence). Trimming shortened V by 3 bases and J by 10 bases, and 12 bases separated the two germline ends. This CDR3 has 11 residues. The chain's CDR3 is CSASRTGGAFF. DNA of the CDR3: TGCAGTGCTAGCCGAACGGGGGGAGCTTTCTTT.

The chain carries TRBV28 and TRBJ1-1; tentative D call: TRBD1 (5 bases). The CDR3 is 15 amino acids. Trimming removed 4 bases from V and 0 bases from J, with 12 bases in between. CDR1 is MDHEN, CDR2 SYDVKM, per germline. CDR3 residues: CASSWRGRMNTEAFF. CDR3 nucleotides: TGTGCCAGCAGTTGGCGGGGACGAATGAACACTGAAGCTTTCTTT. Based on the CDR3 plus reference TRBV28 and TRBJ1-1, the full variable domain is DVKVTQSSRYLVKRTGEKVFLECVQDMDHENMFWYRQDPGLGLRLIYFSYDVKMKEKGDIPEGYSVSREKKERFSLILESASTNQTSMYLCASSWRGRMNTEAFFGQGTRLTVV.

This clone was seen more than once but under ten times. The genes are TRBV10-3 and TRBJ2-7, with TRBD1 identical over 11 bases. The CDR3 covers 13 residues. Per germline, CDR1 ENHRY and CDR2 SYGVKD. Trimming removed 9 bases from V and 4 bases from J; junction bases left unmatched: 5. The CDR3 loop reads CAISGTGGYEQYF. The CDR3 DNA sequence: TGTGCCATATCCGGGACAGGGGGATACGAGCAGTACTTC.

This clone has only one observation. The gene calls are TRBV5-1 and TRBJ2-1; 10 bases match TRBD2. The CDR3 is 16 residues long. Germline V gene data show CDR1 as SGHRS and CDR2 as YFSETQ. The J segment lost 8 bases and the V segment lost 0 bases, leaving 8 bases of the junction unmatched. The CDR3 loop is CASSLVLAGARDEQFF. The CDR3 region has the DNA TGCGCCAGCAGCTTGGTTCTAGCGGGAGCAAGAGATGAGCAGTTCTTC.

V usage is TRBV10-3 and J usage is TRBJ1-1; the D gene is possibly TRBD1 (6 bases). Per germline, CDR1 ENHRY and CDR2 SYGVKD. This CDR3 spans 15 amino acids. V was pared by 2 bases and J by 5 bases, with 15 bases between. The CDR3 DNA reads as TGTGCCATCAGTGAGGAACCTCGGGGGGCTACTGAAGCTTTCTTT. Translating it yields CAISEEPRGATEAFF.

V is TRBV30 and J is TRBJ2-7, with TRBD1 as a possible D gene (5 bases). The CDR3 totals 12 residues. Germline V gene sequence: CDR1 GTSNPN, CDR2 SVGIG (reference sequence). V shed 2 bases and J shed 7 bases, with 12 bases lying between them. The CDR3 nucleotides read TGTGCCTGGAGTCCAGGGTTTGGGGAGCAGTACTTC. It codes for CAWSPGFGEQYF.

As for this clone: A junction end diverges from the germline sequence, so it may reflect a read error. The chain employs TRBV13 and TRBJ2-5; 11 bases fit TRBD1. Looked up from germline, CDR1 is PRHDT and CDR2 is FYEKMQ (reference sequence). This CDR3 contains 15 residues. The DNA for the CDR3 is TGTGCCAGCAGCCTAGGGACAGGGGGTGGAGAGACCCAGTACTTC. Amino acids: CASSLGTGGGETQYF. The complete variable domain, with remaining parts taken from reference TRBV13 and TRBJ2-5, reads AAGVIQSPRHLIKEKRETATLKCYPIPRHDTVYWYQQGPGQDPQFLISFYEKMQSDKGSIPDRFSAQQFSDYHSELNMSSLELGDSALYFCASSLGTGGGETQYFGPGTRLLVL.

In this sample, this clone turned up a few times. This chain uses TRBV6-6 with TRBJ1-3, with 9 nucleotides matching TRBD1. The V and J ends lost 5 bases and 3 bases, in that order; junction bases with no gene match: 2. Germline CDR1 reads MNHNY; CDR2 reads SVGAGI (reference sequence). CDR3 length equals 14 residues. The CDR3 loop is CASSRTGVGNTIYF. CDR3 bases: TGTGCCAGCAGTAGGACAGGGGTTGGAAACACCATATATTTT.